Below are 30 T cell receptor beta chains sequenced from a single sample in a study of blood T cell dynamics during melanoma immunotherapy. Described time point: week 3, after first cycle of checkpoint inhibitor. The assay was immunoSEQ multiplex PCR, and TCRdb's table has in-frame clones only and misses some. The sample has around 13,000 clones, around 91% seen once. Material: effector memory CD8+ T cells from blood, obtained from a patient treated with checkpoint blockade. Receptor source: a human donor with melanoma.

This clone occurred once. The genes are TRBV19 and TRBJ2-7; D remains unclear. V shed 5 bases and J shed 3 bases, with 11 bases lying between them. Germline assignment: CDR1 LNHDA and CDR2 SQIVND (reference sequence). The CDR3 spans 13 residues. CDR3 residues: CASSPGQFYEQYF. The DNA for the CDR3 is TGTGCCAGTAGTCCCGGTCAGTTCTACGAGCAGTACTTC.

CDR3 amino acids: CASSISRGPSYEQYF. DNA for the CDR3: TGTGCCAGTAGTATTTCAAGGGGACCTTCCTACGAGCAGTACTTC. V is TRBV19 and J is TRBJ2-7; D may match TRBD1 or TRBD2 (5 bases each). Trimming removed 3 bases at V and 1 base at J, with 13 bases between. Germline CDR1 is LNHDA and CDR2 is SQIVND (reference sequence). The CDR3 spans 15 residues.

The J gene is TRBJ2-2, the V gene TRBV9, with D hard to call. Germline V lookup: CDR1 SGDLS, CDR2 YYNGEE. Trimming pared 0 bases from V and 10 bases from J, leaving 4 bases between. This CDR3 contains 11 residues. The CDR3 protein is CASSVGEELFF. In nucleotides, the CDR3 is TGTGCCAGCAGCGTAGGGGAGGAGCTGTTTTTT.

The V and J genes are TRBV9 and TRBJ2-1; 9 bases align to TRBD2. The CDR3 sequence is 14 residues long. Germline assignment: CDR1 SGDLS and CDR2 YYNGEE. Unmatched junction bases numbered 6, after V lost 2 bases and J lost 9 bases. CDR3 loop: CASSVPDSGGEQFF. The CDR3 DNA is TGTGCCAGCAGCGTCCCAGATAGCGGGGGTGAGCAGTTCTTC.

As regards this clone: Other nucleotide sequences in the sample specify the same CDR3. This chain connects TRBV6-1 to TRBJ1-5, with TRBD1 as a possible D gene (6 bases). Germline assignment: CDR1 MNHNS and CDR2 SASEGT. This CDR3 contains 15 residues. V lost 5 bases and J 6 bases, leaving 17 bases between the germline ends. The CDR3 reads CASSTDSSLFQPQHF. CDR3 bases: TGTGCCAGCAGTACGGACAGCTCCTTATTTCAGCCCCAGCATTTT.

The genes are TRBV7-2 and TRBJ1-5, with D maybe TRBD1 (6 bases). Trimming stripped 3 bases from V and 7 bases from J, with 13 bases between. This CDR3 has 14 amino acids. CDR1 and CDR2 (germline): SGHTA, FQGNSA. CDR3 in DNA: TGTGCCAGCAGCTTTGGGGGCGCCTGGCAGCCCCAGCATTTT. Its translation is CASSFGGAWQPQHF.

The chain joins TRBV7-9 to TRBJ1-6, with D uncertain. The CDR3 extends over 13 amino acids. The germline V gene has CDR1 SEHNR and CDR2 FQNEAQ (reference sequence). V was cut by 4 bases and J by 6 bases, with 7 bases left in between. The CDR3 reads CASSSDPNSPLHF. The CDR3 DNA reads as TGTGCCAGCAGCTCAGATCCTAATTCACCCCTCCACTTT.

V gene TRBV9 combines with J gene TRBJ2-1, with TRBD2 identical over 10 bases. With V trimmed by 0 bases and J by 9 bases, 3 bases remained unmatched. CDR1 and CDR2 from the germline V gene are SGDLS and YYNGEE. The CDR3 extends over 14 amino acids. CDR3 bases: TGTGCCAGCAGCGTAGGAGCGGGAGGGTTTGAGCAGTTCTTC. Residues: CASSVGAGGFEQFF.

This clone has just one count. The V call is TRBV7-9, the J call TRBJ2-7; D is perhaps TRBD1 (7 bases). This CDR3 region has 15 residues. V lost 5 bases to trimming and J lost 2 bases, with 16 bases between them. Germline assignment: CDR1 SEHNR and CDR2 FQNEAQ (reference sequence). CDR3 in amino acids: CASSLRDSRTYEQYF. Written as DNA, the CDR3 is TGTGCCAGCAGCCTGCGGGACAGTCGAACCTACGAGCAGTACTTC.

The J gene is TRBJ1-5, the V gene TRBV7-2; D is unresolved. The CDR3 has 14 residues. Trimming stripped 5 bases from V and 0 bases from J, with 8 bases between. Germline lookup yields CDR1 SGHTA and CDR2 FQGNSA. The CDR3 DNA reads TGTGCCAGCAGCCAGCAGCCTAGCAATCAGCCCCAGCATTTT. This codes for CASSQQPSNQPQHF. The full variable domain, completed using reference TRBV7-2 and TRBJ1-5, is GAGVSQSPSNKVTEKGKDVELRCDPISGHTALYWYRQSLGQGLEFLIYFQGNSAPDKSGLPSDRFSAERTGGSVSTLTIQRTQQEDSAVYLCASSQQPSNQPQHFGDGTRLSIL.

This rearrangement joins TRBV7-6 to TRBJ2-7; D is possibly TRBD1 (6 bases). V was cut by 5 bases and J by 5 bases, with 13 bases left in between. The CDR3 has 13 residues. Looked up from germline, CDR1 is SGHVS and CDR2 is FNYEAQ. CDR3 bases: TGTGCCAGCAGCCTACAGGGCGCCCACGAGCAGTACTTC. Translation gives CASSLQGAHEQYF.

The genes are TRBV4-2 and TRBJ1-2, with D possibly matching TRBD1 (5 bases). Germline loops: CDR1 LGHNA, CDR2 YNFKEQ. The V gene lost 5 bases and the J gene lost 4 bases, with 17 bases spanning the gap. This CDR3 region has 15 residues. The CDR3 DNA sequence: TGTGCCAGCAGCTTGGCAGGCCGCCAGGGCTATGGCTACACCTTC. Its translation is CASSLAGRQGYGYTF.

This rearrangement joins TRBV7-8 to TRBJ2-7; 8 nucleotides agree with TRBD2. Unmatched junction bases numbered 10, after V lost 4 bases and J lost 2 bases. This CDR3 is built from 16 residues. CDR1 and CDR2 (germline): SGHVS, FQNEAQ. The CDR3 region is CASSWSSAGGPYEQYF. CDR3 in DNA: TGTGCCAGCAGCTGGAGTTCGGCGGGGGGACCCTACGAGCAGTACTTC.

This chain's CDR3 is CASSIMRDSRAGEAFF. For the CDR3, the DNA is TGTGCCAGTAGTATAATGCGGGACAGCCGAGCGGGTGAAGCTTTCTTT. The genes are TRBV19 and TRBJ1-1, with 7 bases fitting TRBD1. J was trimmed by 7 bases and V by 2 bases; bases with no gene match: 13. This CDR3 comprises 16 residues. The germline V gene has CDR1 LNHDA and CDR2 SQIVND (reference sequence).

This chain links TRBV4-1 with TRBJ1-5; TRBD1 matches 8 bases. Germline-derived CDR1 and CDR2 are MGHRA and YSYEKL. Trimming took 6 bases from V and 7 from J; bases not matched to a gene: 14. The length of the CDR3 is 16 residues. DNA of the CDR3: TGCGCCAGCAGTTACGCTTCCACAGGGGGAGACCAGCCCCAGCATTTT. This codes for CASSYASTGGDQPQHF.

This chain connects TRBV5-4 to TRBJ1-4; possibly TRBD1 for D (6 bases). The CDR3 runs to 14 residues. Per the germline V gene, CDR1 is SGHNT and CDR2 is YYREEE (reference sequence). V lost 4 bases to trimming and J lost 8 bases, with 15 bases between them. CDR3 protein: CASSPSKGGEKLFF. CDR3 in DNA: TGTGCCAGCAGCCCATCTAAAGGGGGAGAAAAACTGTTTTTT.

The chain combines TRBV7-6 with TRBJ2-3; TRBD2 matches at 10 bases. Germline trimming cut 3 bases from V and 6 bases from J; bases unmatched to any gene: 0. The CDR3 sequence is 13 residues long. CDR1 and CDR2 from the germline V gene are SGHVS and FNYEAQ. In DNA, the CDR3 is TGTGCCAGCAGCTTTAGCGGGAGGGATACGCAGTATTTT. Encoded protein: CASSFSGRDTQYF. Looking up the rest from reference TRBV7-6 and TRBJ2-3 gives the full variable domain: GAGVSQSPRYKVTKRGQDVALRCDPISGHVSLYWYRQALGQGPEFLTYFNYEAQQDKSGLPNDRFSAERPEGSISTLTIQRTEQRDSAMYRCASSFSGRDTQYFGPGTRLTVL.

The chain uses TRBV29-1 and TRBJ1-1; 7 positions agree with TRBD1. Germline assignment: CDR1 SQVTM and CDR2 ANQGSEA. CDR3 length equals 10 residues. With V trimmed by 5 bases and J by 11 bases, 5 bases remained unmatched. CDR3 DNA sequence: TGCAGCGTTTTCACAGGGGAGGCTTTCTTT. It yields the protein CSVFTGEAFF.

The chain links TRBV19 to TRBJ1-1; D possibly corresponds to TRBD1 (6 bases). The CDR3 has 14 amino acids. CDR1 and CDR2 (germline): LNHDA, SQIVND (reference sequence). V lost 1 base and J 9 bases, leaving 15 bases between the germline ends. The DNA for the CDR3 is TGTGCCAGTAGTATAGGGGGGGCGCAAATGCAAGCTTTCTTT. Protein product: CASSIGGAQMQAFF.

The rearrangement links TRBV19 to TRBJ1-1; 7 positions agree with TRBD1. Looked up from germline, CDR1 is LNHDA and CDR2 is SQIVND (reference sequence). This CDR3 comprises 14 residues. J lost 0 bases, V lost 3 bases, and 1 base had no gene match. The CDR3 loop reads CASSMGTVNTEAFF. In DNA, the CDR3 is TGTGCCAGTAGTATGGGGACAGTGAACACTGAAGCTTTCTTT.

This clone was recorded once. CDR3 sequence (DNA): TGTGCCAGCAGCTTCTCCACAGGGTTGCGTGGCACTGAAGCTTTCTTT. It codes for CASSFSTGLRGTEAFF. The chain uses TRBV11-2 and TRBJ1-1, with D possibly being TRBD1 (6 bases). The V end lost 3 bases, the J end lost 4 bases, and 18 bases lay between the germline ends. Germline CDR1 is SGHAT and CDR2 is FQNNGV. The CDR3 covers 16 residues.

This rearrangement joins TRBV30 to TRBJ2-1, with 8 nucleotides matching TRBD2. Germline loops: CDR1 GTSNPN, CDR2 SVGIG (reference sequence). The ends lost 3 bases at V and 7 bases at J; junction bases unmatched: 11. This CDR3 contains 15 residues. CDR3 nucleotide sequence: TGTGCCTGGAGGGGAACGGGACTAGGTTTAAATGAGCAGTTCTTC. It specifies CAWRGTGLGLNEQFF.

V usage is TRBV7-9 and J usage is TRBJ2-3; possible D gene TRBD2, 6 bases. Germline V CDR1 and CDR2: SEHNR, FQNEAQ (reference sequence). Trimming stripped 1 base from V and 5 bases from J, with 22 bases between. CDR3 length: 18 amino acids. CDR3 DNA: TGTGCCAGCAGCTTAGGAAACCCCCTCGGGAGTAACAGAGATACGCAGTATTTT. Translating gives CASSLGNPLGSNRDTQYF.

The rearrangement joins TRBV9 to TRBJ1-2; D unclear. The V gene lost 3 bases and the J gene lost 7 bases, with 7 bases spanning the gap. The CDR3 is 11 residues long. Germline V gene lookup returns CDR1 SGDLS and CDR2 YYNGEE. CDR3 region: CASSDAGGYTF. The CDR3 DNA reads as TGTGCCAGCAGCGACGCGGGTGGCTACACCTTC.

This chain joins TRBV27 and TRBJ2-7; no definite D call. CDR3 length equals 13 residues. V was shortened by 5 bases and J by 6 bases, with 14 bases between the two germline ends. Germline-derived CDR1 and CDR2 are MNHEY and SMNVEV (reference sequence). CDR3 residues: CASSPGRPPEQYF. In nucleotides, the CDR3 is TGTGCCAGCAGTCCAGGCCGTCCCCCCGAGCAGTACTTC.

The gene calls are TRBV7-8 and TRBJ2-7; no reliable D call. The CDR3 has 13 residues. V was shortened by 2 bases and J by 7 bases, with 12 bases between the two germline ends. Germline V gives CDR1 SGHVS, CDR2 FQNEAQ. In DNA form, the CDR3 reads TGTGCCAGCAGCTTATTTGGGGATTTGGAGCAGTACTTC. Translated, it gives CASSLFGDLEQYF. Full variable domain (remainder filled in from reference TRBV7-8 and TRBJ2-7): GAGVSQSPRYKVAKRGQDVALRCDPISGHVSLFWYQQALGQGPEFLTYFQNEAQLDKSGLPSDRFFAERPEGSVSTLKIQRTQQEDSAVYLCASSLFGDLEQYFGPGTRLTVT.

The chain couples TRBV7-2 to TRBJ2-1; the match to TRBD1 covers 10 bases. V lost 5 bases and J lost 6; bases outside the gene matches: 7. The germline CDR1 and CDR2 sequences are SGHTA and FQGNSA. The CDR3 runs 15 residues. The CDR3, as DNA: TGTGCCAGCAGCCCGGGACAGGGGCTGTCCAATGAGCAGTTCTTC. Translation: CASSPGQGLSNEQFF.

V and J are TRBV4-1 and TRBJ2-7, with unresolved D. Trimming cost V 1 base and J 7 bases, with 8 bases left between them. CDR1 MGHRA and CDR2 YSYEKL come from the germline V gene. This CDR3 has 12 residues. In DNA, the CDR3 is TGCGCCAGCAGCCAAGGCGGACGGGAGCAGTACTTC. This encodes CASSQGGREQYF.

The chain links TRBV11-2 to TRBJ2-5; 9 positions match TRBD2. The J call may be wrong; the DNA end is better matched by TRBJ2-7. Germline values: CDR1 SGHAT, CDR2 FQNNGV. CDR3 length: 16 amino acids. The CDR3 sequence is CASSLAAGGPSHEQYF. CDR3 sequence (DNA): TGTGCCAGCAGCTTAGCGGCGGGAGGGCCTAGCCACGAGCAGTACTTC.

The V gene is TRBV27, the J gene TRBJ2-7, with 7 nucleotides matching TRBD2. J gave up 2 bases and V 0 bases, and 4 bases lay outside the gene matches. The CDR3 is made up of 15 amino acids. Germline-derived CDR1 and CDR2 are MNHEY and SMNVEV (reference sequence). The CDR3 DNA is TGTGCCAGCAGTTTATCGCCGGGGGGTGCCTACGAGCAGTACTTC. Translated: CASSLSPGGAYEQYF.